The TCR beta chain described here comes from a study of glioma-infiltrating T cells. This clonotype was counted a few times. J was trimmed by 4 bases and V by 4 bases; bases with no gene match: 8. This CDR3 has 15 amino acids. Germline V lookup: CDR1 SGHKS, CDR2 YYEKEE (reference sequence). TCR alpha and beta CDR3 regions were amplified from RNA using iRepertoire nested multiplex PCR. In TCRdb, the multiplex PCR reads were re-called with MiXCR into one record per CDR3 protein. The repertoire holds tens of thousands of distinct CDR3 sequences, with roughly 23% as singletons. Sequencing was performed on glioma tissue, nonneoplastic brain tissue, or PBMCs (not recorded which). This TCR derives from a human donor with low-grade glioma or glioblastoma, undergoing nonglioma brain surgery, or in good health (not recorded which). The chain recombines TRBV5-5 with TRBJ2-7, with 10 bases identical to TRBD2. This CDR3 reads CASSPYSGGLYEQYF. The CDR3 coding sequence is TGTGCCAGCAGCCCCTATAGCGGGGGGCTATACGAGCAGTACTTC.